This is a list of T cell receptor beta chains from one sample in a study of blood T cell repertoires in COVID-19. Measured with immunoSEQ multiplex PCR; TCRdb has only the in-frame clones, and not every one. This table holds approximately 260,000 clones, roughly 90% found once. Specimen: peripheral blood. These receptors originate from a middle-aged woman who had recovered from COVID-19. The CDR3 runs from the conserved cysteine through the conserved F or W. The D gene is left open where the match is weak. Size tells how often a clone was seen (once, few, many) or the class of an expanded clone, and some rows leave it out.

>TRBD1|TRBV2|TRBJ2-1|.
TGTGCCAGCAGCGGGGACAGGTTCTACAATGAGCAGTTCTTC
CASSGDRFYNEQFF
>TRBD1|TRBV30|TRBJ2-3|once
TGTGCCTGGAGTCACTTCCGGGACAGGGGGAAGGATACGCAGTATTTT
CAWSHFRDRGKDTQYF
>.|TRBV29-1|TRBJ1-2|.
TGCAGCGTTGCAGGGTACTATGGCTACACCTTC
CSVAGYYGYTF
>TRBD2|TRBV5-6|TRBJ2-5|.
TGTGCCAGCAGCTTGGAGACTAGCGGAGAGACCCAGTACTTC
CASSLETSGETQYF
>.|TRBV6-2/TRBV6-3|TRBJ1-3|once
TGTGCCAGCAGTTCCGCGGCCTCTGGAAACACCATATATTTT
CASSSAASGNTIYF
>TRBD2|TRBV11-3|TRBJ2-2|.
TGTGCCAGCAGCTTAGATCCCCAACTTGGAGCCAGCGGGAGCGTCGGGGAGCTGTTTTTT
CASSLDPQLGASGSVGELFF
>TRBD2|TRBV19|TRBJ2-2|few
TGTGCCAGTACGAACTATGGGGCGGGACTAGCGTCAGTCGGGGAGCTGTTTTTT
CASTNYGAGLASVGELFF
>TRBD1|TRBV23-1|TRBJ1-5|.
TGCGCCAGCAGTCTACGGGACAGAGATCAGCCCCAGCATTTT
CASSLRDRDQPQHF
>.|TRBV7-9|TRBJ2-5|.
TGTGCCAGCAGCCCTAGCCCCCAAGAGACCCAGTACTTC
CASSPSPQETQYF
>TRBD2|TRBV5-1|TRBJ2-1|.
TGCGCCAGCAGCCCAACCCTCGGTAGCGGGGTGACTGAGCAGTTCTTC
CASSPTLGSGVTEQFF
>.|TRBV6-4|TRBJ2-3|.
TGTGCCAGCTCTCGACAGCCAGCTAGCACAGATACGCAGTATTTT
CASSRQPASTDTQYF